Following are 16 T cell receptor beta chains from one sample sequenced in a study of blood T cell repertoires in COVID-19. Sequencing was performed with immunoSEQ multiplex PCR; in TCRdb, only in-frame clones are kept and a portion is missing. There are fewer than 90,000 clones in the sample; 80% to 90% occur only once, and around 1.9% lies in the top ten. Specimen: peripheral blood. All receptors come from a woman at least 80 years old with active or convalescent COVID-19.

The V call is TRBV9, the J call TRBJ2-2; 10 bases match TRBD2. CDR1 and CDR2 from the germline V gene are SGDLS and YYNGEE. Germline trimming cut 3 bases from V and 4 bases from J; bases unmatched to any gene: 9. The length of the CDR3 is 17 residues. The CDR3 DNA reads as TGTGCCAGCAGCGCCCAAGCGGGAGGGCAGCGCACCGGGGAGCTGTTTTTT. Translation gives CASSAQAGGQRTGELFF.

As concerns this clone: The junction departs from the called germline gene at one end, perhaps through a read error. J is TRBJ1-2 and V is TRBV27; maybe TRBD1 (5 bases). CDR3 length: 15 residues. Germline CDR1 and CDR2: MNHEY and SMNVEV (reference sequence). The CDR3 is CASSLMYERRGELLF. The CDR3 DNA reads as TGTGCCAGCAGTTTAATGTACGAGAGGAGGGGCGAACTGCTCTTC.

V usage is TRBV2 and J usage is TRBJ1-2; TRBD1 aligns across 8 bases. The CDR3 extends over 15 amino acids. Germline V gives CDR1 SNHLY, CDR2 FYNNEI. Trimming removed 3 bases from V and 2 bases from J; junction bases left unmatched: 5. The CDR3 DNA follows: TGTGCCAGCAGTGACAGGGGGCGGAGGAACTATGGCTACACCTTC. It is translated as CASSDRGRRNYGYTF.

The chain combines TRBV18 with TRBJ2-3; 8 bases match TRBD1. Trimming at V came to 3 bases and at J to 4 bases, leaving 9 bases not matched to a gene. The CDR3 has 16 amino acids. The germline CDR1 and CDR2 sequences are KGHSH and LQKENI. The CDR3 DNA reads TGTGCCAGCTCACCGACCCTGACAGGGGTGGCAGATACGCAGTATTTT. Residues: CASSPTLTGVADTQYF.

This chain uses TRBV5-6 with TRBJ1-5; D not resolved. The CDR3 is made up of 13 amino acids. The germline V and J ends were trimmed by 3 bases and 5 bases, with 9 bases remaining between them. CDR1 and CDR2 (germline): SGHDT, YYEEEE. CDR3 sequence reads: CASSSKNYQPQHF. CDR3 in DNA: TGTGCCAGCAGCTCAAAAAATTATCAGCCCCAGCATTTT.

As DNA, the CDR3 is TGTGCCAGCAGCTTAGTGGCATCTCGAGAGGGGGACTACGAGCAGTACTTC. This codes for CASSLVASREGDYEQYF. The chain couples TRBV7-3 to TRBJ2-7, with D possibly TRBD1 on 6 matching bases. CDR1 and CDR2 (germline): SGHTA, FQGTGA. The CDR3 totals 17 residues. Trimming removed 2 bases from V and 3 bases from J, with 20 bases in between.

This CDR3 is CASSLRGGVETQYF. As DNA, the CDR3 is TGTGCCAGCAGCCTAAGGGGCGGGGTAGAGACCCAGTACTTC. The chain combines TRBV3-1 (or the pseudogene TRBV3-2) with TRBJ2-5; D may be TRBD2 (6 bases). V shed 4 bases and J shed 4 bases, with 13 bases lying between them. This CDR3 has 14 residues. Germline CDR1 and CDR2: LGHDT and YNNKEL (reference sequence).

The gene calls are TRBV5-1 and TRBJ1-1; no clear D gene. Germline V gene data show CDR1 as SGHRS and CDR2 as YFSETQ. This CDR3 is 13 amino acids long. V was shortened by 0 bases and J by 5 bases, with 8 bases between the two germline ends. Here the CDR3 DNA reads TGCGCCAGCAGCTTGGGTGGAGGAACTGAAGCTTTCTTT. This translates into CASSLGGGTEAFF.

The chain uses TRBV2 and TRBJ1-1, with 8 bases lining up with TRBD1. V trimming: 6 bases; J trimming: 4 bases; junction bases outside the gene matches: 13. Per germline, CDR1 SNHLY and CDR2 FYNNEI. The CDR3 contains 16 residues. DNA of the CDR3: TGTGCCAGCAGGGCTTCAGGGGGCCCTTTGGGCACTGAAGCTTTCTTT. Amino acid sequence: CASRASGGPLGTEAFF.

The CDR3 DNA is TGCGCCAGCAGCTTGGGGCGGGCCACCGGGGAGCTGTTTTTT. It is translated as CASSLGRATGELFF. This chain uses TRBV5-1 with TRBJ2-2; TRBD2 is a possible D gene (5 bases). The CDR3 loop spans 14 amino acids. CDR1 and CDR2 from the germline V gene are SGHRS and YFSETQ. V lost 0 bases, J lost 4 bases, and 7 bases lay in between.

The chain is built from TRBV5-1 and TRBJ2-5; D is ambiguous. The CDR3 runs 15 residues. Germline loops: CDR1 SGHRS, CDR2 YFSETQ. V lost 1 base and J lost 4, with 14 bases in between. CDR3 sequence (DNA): TGCGCCAGCAGCTTGACATCCGGGTTTGGAGAGACCCAGTACTTC. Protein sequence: CASSLTSGFGETQYF.

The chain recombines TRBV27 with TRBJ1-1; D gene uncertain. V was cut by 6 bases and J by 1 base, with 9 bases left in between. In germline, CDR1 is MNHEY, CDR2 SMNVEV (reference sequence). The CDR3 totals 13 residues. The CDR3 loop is CASSWAENTEAFF. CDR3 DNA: TGTGCCAGCAGCTGGGCAGAGAACACTGAAGCTTTCTTT.

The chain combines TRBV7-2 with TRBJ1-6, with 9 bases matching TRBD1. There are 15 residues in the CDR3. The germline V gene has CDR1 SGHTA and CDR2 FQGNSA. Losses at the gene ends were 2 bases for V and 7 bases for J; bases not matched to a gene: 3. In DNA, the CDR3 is TGTGCCAGCAGCTTAACGACAGGGGGAAATTCACCCCTCCACTTT. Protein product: CASSLTTGGNSPLHF.

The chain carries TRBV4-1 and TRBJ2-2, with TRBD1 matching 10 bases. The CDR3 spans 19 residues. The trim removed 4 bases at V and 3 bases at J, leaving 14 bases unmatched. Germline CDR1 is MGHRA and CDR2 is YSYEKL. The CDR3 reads CASSPRGTGVRLDTGELFF. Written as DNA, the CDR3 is TGCGCCAGCAGCCCGCGGGGGACAGGGGTTCGATTGGACACCGGGGAGCTGTTTTTT.

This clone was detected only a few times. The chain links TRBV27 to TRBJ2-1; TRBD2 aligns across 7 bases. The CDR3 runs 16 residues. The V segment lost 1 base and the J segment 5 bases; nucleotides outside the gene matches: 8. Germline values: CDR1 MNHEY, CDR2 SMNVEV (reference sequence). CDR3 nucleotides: TGTGCCAGCAGTTTATATGTGGGAGGGCCCAACAATGAGCAGTTCTTC. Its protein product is CASSLYVGGPNNEQFF.

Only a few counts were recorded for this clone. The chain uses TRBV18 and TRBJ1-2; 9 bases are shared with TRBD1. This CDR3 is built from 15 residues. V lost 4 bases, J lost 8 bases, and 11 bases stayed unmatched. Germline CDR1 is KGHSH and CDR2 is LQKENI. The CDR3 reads CASSRLQGARGGYTF. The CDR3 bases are TGTGCCAGCTCACGGCTACAGGGGGCGAGAGGAGGCTACACCTTC. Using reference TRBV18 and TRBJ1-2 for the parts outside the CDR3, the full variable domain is NAGVMQNPRHLVRRRGQEARLRCSPMKGHSHVYWYRQLPEEGLKFMVYLQKENIIDESGMPKERFSAEFPKEGPSILRIQQVVRGDSAAYFCASSRLQGARGGYTFGSGTRLTVV.